This entry describes one TCR beta chain. Its antigen is currently unknown. The data derive from a study of identical twins. Findings and limits, study-wide: Insertions ran lower in abundant cord blood beta clonotypes, though not in memory repertoires. Within monozygotic twins, out-of-frame TCR alpha sharing was underestimated by the models.

TCRdb passed the 5' RACE reads through MiXCR, listing each CDR3 protein once. Of about 570,000 distinct CDR3 sequences listed, just under 10% were seen once; the top ten hold approximately 3.2%. The CDR3 sequence is 14 residues long. V gave up 5 bases and J gave up 10 bases; unmatched junction bases: 7. Germline V lookup: CDR1 MNHNS, CDR2 SASEGT. These data also formed part of another study, on yellow fever vaccine responses in identical twins.

The sequencing sample was made of PBMCs. This chain connects TRBV6-1 to TRBJ1-6; 8 bases fit TRBD1. This receptor was taken from a woman under 30 in good health. The CDR3, as DNA: TGTGCCAGCAGTACAAAAGACAGGGGATCACCCCTCCACTTT. This codes for CASSTKDRGSPLHF.